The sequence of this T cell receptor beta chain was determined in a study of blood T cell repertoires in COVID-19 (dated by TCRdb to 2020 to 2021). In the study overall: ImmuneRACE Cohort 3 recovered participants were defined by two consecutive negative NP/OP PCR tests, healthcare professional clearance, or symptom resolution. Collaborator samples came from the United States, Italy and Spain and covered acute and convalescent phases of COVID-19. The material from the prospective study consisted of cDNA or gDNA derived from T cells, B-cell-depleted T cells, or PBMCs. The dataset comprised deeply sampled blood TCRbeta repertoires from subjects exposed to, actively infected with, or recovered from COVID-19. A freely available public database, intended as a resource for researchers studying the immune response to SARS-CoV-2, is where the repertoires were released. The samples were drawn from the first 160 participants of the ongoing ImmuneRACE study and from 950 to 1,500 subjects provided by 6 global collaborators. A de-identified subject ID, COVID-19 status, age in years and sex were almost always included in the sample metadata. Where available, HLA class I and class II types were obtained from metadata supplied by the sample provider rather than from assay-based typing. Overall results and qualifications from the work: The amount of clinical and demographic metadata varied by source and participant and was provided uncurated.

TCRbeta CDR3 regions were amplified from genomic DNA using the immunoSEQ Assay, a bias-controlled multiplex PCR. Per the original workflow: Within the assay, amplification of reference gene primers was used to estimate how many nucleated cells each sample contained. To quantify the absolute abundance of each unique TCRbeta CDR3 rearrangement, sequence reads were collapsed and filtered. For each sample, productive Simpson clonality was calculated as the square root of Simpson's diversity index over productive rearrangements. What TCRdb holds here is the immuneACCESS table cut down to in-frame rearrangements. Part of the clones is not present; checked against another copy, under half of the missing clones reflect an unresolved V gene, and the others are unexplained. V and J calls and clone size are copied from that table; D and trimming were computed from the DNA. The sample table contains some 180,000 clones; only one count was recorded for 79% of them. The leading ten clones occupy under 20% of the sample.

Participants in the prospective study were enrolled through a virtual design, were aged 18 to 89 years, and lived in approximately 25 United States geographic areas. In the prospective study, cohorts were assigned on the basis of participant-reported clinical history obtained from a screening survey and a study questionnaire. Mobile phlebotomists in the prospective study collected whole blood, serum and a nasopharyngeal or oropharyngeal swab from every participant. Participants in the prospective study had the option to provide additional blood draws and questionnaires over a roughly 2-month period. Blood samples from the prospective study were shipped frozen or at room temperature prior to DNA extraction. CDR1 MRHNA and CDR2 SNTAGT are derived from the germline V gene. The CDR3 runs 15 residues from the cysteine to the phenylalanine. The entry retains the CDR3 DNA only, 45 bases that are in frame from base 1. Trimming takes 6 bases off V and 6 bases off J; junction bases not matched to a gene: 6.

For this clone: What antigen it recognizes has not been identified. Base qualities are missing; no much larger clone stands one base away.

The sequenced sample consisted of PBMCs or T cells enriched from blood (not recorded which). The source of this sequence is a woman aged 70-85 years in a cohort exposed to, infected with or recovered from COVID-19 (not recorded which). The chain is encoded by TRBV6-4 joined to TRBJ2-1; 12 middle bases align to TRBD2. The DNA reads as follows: TGTGCCAGCAGACCGCTAGCGGGAGGGCCCAATGAGCAGTTCTTC. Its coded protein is CASRPLAGGPNEQFF.